Here is one T cell receptor (beta chain) with its context. Its antigen is undetermined. This sample stems from a study of beta chain features in type 1 diabetes. For the study at large: In all, around 110,000,000 sorted cells from all samples were analyzed.

As every portion of the isolated RNA was reverse transcribed, the sequencing read expressed TCRB transcripts. Sequencing was performed with immunoSEQ multiplex PCR; in TCRdb, only in-frame clones are kept and a portion is missing. The repertoire consists of some 350,000 clones, with roughly 9.8% occurring once and the leading ten covering approximately 0.6%. Findings and caveats of the study: Naive, central memory and Treg TCRB repertoires appeared more alike in patients than in healthy donors. All four CD4+ subsets from Type 1 diabetes patients carried moderately but significantly shorter TCRB CDR3s.

Sequencing was performed on central memory CD4+ T cells from blood. The source of this sequence is a man younger than 45 with type 1 diabetes.

CDR3 nucleotide sequence: TGTGCCAGTAGTTTCGACAGGGGGATAAATCAGCCCCAGCATTTT. This encodes CASSFDRGINQPQHF. The chain couples TRBV19 to TRBJ1-5; 9 bases fit TRBD1. V was clipped by 5 bases and J by 4 bases; unmatched bases: 6. CDR1 and CDR2 from the germline V gene are LNHDA and SQIVND (reference sequence). CDR3 length equals 15 residues.